Detailed here is one T cell receptor beta chain. This entry comes from a study of blood T cell repertoires in COVID-19. Germline V gene sequence: CDR1 MDHEN, CDR2 SYDVKM. The CDR3 loop spans 15 amino acids. With 5 bases clipped from V and 4 bases from J, the junction kept 10 bases outside the gene matches. The assay was immunoSEQ multiplex PCR, and TCRdb's table has in-frame clones only and misses some. The repertoire holds about 190,000 clones, with around 83% as singletons. The material sequenced was peripheral blood. The rearrangement uses TRBV28 and TRBJ1-2; 7 positions agree with TRBD1. The TCR was taken from a woman between 40 and 50 years old with acute or convalescent COVID-19. The CDR3 DNA reads as TGTGCCAGCAGTCGGTACCGGGGACAGACCTATGGCTACACCTTC. This gives the protein CASSRYRGQTYGYTF.